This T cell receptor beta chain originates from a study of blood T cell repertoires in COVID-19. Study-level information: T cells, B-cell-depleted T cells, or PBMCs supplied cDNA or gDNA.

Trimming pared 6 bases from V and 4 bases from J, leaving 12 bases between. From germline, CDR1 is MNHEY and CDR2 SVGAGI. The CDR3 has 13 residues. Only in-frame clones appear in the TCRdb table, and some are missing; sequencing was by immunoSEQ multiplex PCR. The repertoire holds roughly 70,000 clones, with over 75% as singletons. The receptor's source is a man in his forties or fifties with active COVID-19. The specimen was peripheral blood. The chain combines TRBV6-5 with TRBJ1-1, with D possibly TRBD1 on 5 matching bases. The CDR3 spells CASSLIQGTEAFF. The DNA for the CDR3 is TGTGCCAGCAGCTTAATCCAGGGCACTGAAGCTTTCTTT.